The clone carrying this TCR beta chain was found a few times. Its antigen is as yet unknown. Profiling relied on immunoSEQ multiplex PCR, and the TCRdb table lists in-frame clones only, not all of them. This sample yields tens of thousands of clones, of which around 87% are seen a single time; about 5% belongs to the top ten. This sample was taken from a study of OX40 agonist ivuxolimab in advanced cancers. Study at large: One hepatocellular carcinoma and a couple of cutaneous melanoma patients partially responded.

Study-wide results and limits: On average, CD8+ T cells showed a greater number of expanded clones than CD4+.

The sequencing here drew on CD4+ or CD8+ T cells sorted from blood, taken in a trial of the OX40 agonist ivuxolimab. This TCR came from an adult with an advanced solid tumor such as melanoma, head and neck, liver or kidney cancer.

For the CDR3, the DNA is TGTGCCAGCAACCGATTGGGCGGGAGGACCTCCTACGAGCAGTACTTC. This translates into CASNRLGGRTSYEQYF. The rearrangement uses TRBV28 and TRBJ2-7, with 8 bases aligning to TRBD2. The CDR3 is 16 residues long. Germline trimming cut 7 bases from V and 0 bases from J; bases unmatched to any gene: 11. Germline CDR1 reads MDHEN; CDR2 reads SYDVKM.